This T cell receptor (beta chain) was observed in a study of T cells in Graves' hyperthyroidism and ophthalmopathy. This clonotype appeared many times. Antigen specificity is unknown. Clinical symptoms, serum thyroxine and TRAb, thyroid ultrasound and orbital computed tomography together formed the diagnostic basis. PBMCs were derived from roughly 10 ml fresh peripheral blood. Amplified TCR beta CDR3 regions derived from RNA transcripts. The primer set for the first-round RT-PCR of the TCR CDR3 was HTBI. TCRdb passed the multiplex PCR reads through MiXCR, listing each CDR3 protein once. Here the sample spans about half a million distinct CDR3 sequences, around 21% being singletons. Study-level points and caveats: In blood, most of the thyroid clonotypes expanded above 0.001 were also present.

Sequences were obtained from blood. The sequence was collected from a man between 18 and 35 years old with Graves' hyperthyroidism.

CDR3 sequence: CASSPGTGPNTGELFF. CDR3 in DNA: TGTGCCAGCAGCCCGGGAACAGGGCCGAACACCGGGGAGCTGTTTTTT. This rearrangement joins TRBV11-1 to TRBJ2-2; TRBD1 might be the D (6 bases). The CDR3 has 16 amino acids. Germline lookup yields CDR1 SGHAT and CDR2 FQDESV (reference sequence). V gave up 5 bases and J gave up 0 bases, with 13 bases separating them.